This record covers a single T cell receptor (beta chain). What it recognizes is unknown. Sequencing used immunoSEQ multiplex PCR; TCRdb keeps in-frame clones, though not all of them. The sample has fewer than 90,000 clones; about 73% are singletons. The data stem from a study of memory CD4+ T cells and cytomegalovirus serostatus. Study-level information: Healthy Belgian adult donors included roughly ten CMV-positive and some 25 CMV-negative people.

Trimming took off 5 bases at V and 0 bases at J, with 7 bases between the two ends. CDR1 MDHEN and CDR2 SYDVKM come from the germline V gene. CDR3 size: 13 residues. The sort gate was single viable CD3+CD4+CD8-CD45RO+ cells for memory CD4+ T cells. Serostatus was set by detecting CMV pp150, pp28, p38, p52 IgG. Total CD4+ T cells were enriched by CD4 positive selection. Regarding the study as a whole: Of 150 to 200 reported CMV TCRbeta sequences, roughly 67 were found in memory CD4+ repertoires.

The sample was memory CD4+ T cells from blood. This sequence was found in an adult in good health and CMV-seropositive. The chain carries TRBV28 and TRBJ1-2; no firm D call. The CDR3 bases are TGTGCCAGCAGTCGGAGGCCTAACTATGGCTACACCTTC. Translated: CASSRRPNYGYTF.